This T cell receptor (beta chain) was observed in a study of cytomegalovirus exposure and HLA in healthy donors. The CDR3 loop spans 14 amino acids. In germline, CDR1 is MNHEY, CDR2 SVGAGI. PCR amplification relied on 60 Vbeta primers (plus 13 Jbeta primers). Clones were sequenced by immunoSEQ multiplex PCR, and TCRdb holds only the in-frame ones, with some missing. The data hold some 180,000 clones, with 85% observed a single time. The source material was PBMCs. The J gene is TRBJ2-5, the V gene TRBV6-5, with D possibly TRBD1 on 6 matching bases. The end of the DNA is better explained by TRBJ2-7, so the J call may be wrong. The clonotype was recovered from a man aged 30 to 39 in good health and CMV-seropositive. In DNA, the CDR3 is TGTGCCAGCAGTTCCGTGGGACAAAGCTACGAGCAGTACTTC. Translating gives CASSSVGQSYEQYF.